Listed below are T cell receptor beta chains from one sample, sequenced in a study of blood T cell repertoires in COVID-19. Sequenced by immunoSEQ multiplex PCR; TCRdb stores in-frame clones only, minus some. The repertoire has about 270,000 clones, around 82% of them found once; the top ten carry around 7.8%. The sequenced sample was peripheral blood. The receptors were sampled from a human donor in a cohort sampled during active COVID-19. The CDR3 runs from the conserved cysteine through the conserved F or W. The D gene is left open where the match is weak. Expanded clones are given a class, and other clones once, few, many or no size at all.

12 TRBJ2-7 . TRBV29-1 . CSGRDFNYEQYF TGCAGCGGTCGGGACTTTAACTACGAGCAGTACTTC
15 TRBJ1-5 once TRBV20-1 TRBD1 CSASNPGQGNQPQHF TGCAGTGCTAGTAACCCGGGACAGGGCAATCAGCCCCAGCATTTT
13 TRBJ2-3 few TRBV15 TRBD1 CATSARQGSAQYF TGTGCCACCAGCGCCCGACAGGGTAGCGCGCAGTATTTT
14 TRBJ1-6 . TRBV15 . CATSKRVGDSPLHF TGTGCCACCTCCAAAAGGGTCGGGGATTCACCCCTCCACTTT
15 TRBJ1-5 . TRBV28 TRBD1 CASSRTGTGNQPQHF TGTGCCAGCAGTCGAACCGGGACAGGCAATCAGCCCCAGCATTTT
12 TRBJ1-5 . TRBV7-8 . CASSHLREPQHF TGTGCCAGCAGCCATCTTCGGGAGCCCCAGCATTTT
12 TRBJ2-5 . TRBV7-2 . CASSLGTETQYF TGTGCCAGCAGCTTGGGCACGGAGACCCAGTACTTC
18 TRBJ2-2 . TRBV5-1 TRBD2 CASSGLQTSGRVNGELFF TGCGCCAGCAGCGGCCTCCAGACTAGCGGGAGGGTTAACGGGGAGCTGTTTTTT
14 TRBJ2-3 . TRBV9 . CASGNGGITDTQYF TGTGCCAGCGGCAACGGCGGGATCACAGATACGCAGTATTTT
18 TRBJ2-6 . TRBV7-2 TRBD1 CASSWSGTGGPGANVLTF TGTGCCAGCAGCTGGTCCGGGACAGGGGGTCCTGGGGCCAACGTCCTGACTTTC
14 TRBJ2-3 . TRBV6-6 . CASRDSRVTDTQYF TGTGCCAGCAGAGATAGCAGGGTCACAGATACGCAGTATTTT
14 TRBJ2-1 . TRBV27 . CASSFSLSPREQFF TGTGCCAGCAGTTTTAGTTTGTCCCCCCGGGAGCAGTTCTTC
15 TRBJ2-5 . TRBV2 . CASAQRAGAQETQYF TGTGCCAGCGCTCAAAGGGCAGGGGCCCAAGAGACCCAGTACTTC
15 TRBJ2-3 . TRBV7-3 TRBD1 CASSWTGAPTDTQYF TGTGCCAGCAGCTGGACAGGGGCACCCACAGATACGCAGTATTTT
15 TRBJ1-3 . TRBV27 . CASKLGPGSGNTIYF TGTGCCAGCAAACTCGGCCCAGGGTCCGGAAACACCATATATTTT
19 TRBJ2-3 . TRBV6-1 TRBD1 CASSEEAVQWGQGTDTQYF TGTGCCAGCAGTGAAGAAGCAGTACAATGGGGACAGGGCACAGATACGCAGTATTTT
13 TRBJ2-1 . TRBV5-1 TRBD1 CASRPLGQGEEFF TGCGCCAGCAGGCCTTTAGGACAGGGGGAAGAGTTCTTC
13 TRBJ1-1 . TRBV6-2/TRBV6-3 TRBD1 CASSFQGVSSAFF TGTGCCAGCAGTTTTCAGGGGGTGTCTTCAGCTTTCTTT
16 TRBJ2-1 . TRBV4-3 TRBD2 CASSQSPAGVYNEQFF TGCGCCAGCAGCCAGTCCCCGGCGGGGGTCTACAATGAGCAGTTCTTC
13 TRBJ2-3 . TRBV18 TRBD1 CASSSDRGRGQYF TGTGCCAGCTCATCGGACAGGGGGCGCGGGCAGTATTTT
14 TRBJ2-7 . TRBV18 TRBD2 CASSPPGGTYEQYF TGTGCCAGCTCACCACCGGGGGGGACCTACGAGCAGTACTTC
17 TRBJ2-7 . TRBV5-4 TRBD1 CASSPAHPGQGTYEQYF TGTGCCAGCAGCCCCGCCCACCCGGGACAGGGAACCTACGAGCAGTACTTC
16 TRBJ1-1 . TRBV21-1 . CASRPGQGEPNTEAFF TGTGCCAGCAGGCCCGGACAGGGGGAACCGAACACTGAAGCTTTCTTT
16 TRBJ2-6 . TRBV2 TRBD1 CASSGQGNNGANVLTF TGTGCCAGCAGCGGACAGGGGAATAATGGGGCCAACGTCCTGACTTTC
15 TRBJ1-3 . TRBV19 . CASSWSGQGGNTIYF TGTGCCAGTAGTTGGTCCGGACAAGGAGGAAACACCATATATTTT
16 TRBJ1-1 . TRBV15 . CATSRDRVKRNTEAFF TGTGCCACCAGCAGAGACAGGGTAAAGAGGAACACTGAAGCTTTCTTT